The 21 T cell receptor beta chains reported below all come from one sample, sequenced in a study of blood T cell repertoires in COVID-19. Libraries were prepared by immunoSEQ multiplex PCR; TCRdb keeps only in-frame clonotypes and omits some of them. The sample records just over 70,000 clones, 60% to 75% being singletons. The specimen sequenced was peripheral blood. These receptors were obtained from a woman in her 70s with acute or convalescent COVID-19.

This rearrangement joins TRBV2 to TRBJ2-7, with a tentative D call TRBD1 (5 bases). The V gene's germline CDR1 is SNHLY and CDR2 FYNNEI. This CDR3 has 12 amino acids. The V end was cut by 6 bases, the J end by 6 bases, with 12 bases between. The CDR3 DNA sequence: TGTGCCAGCAGCATCACAGGCACCGAGCAGTACTTC. Translated: CASSITGTEQYF.

This sequence joins TRBV7-2 and TRBJ2-5; 9 bases line up with TRBD2. J lost 2 bases, V lost 1 base, and 8 bases had no gene match. The germline V gene has CDR1 SGHTA and CDR2 FQGNSA. The CDR3 consists of 17 residues. Written as DNA, the CDR3 is TGTGCCAGCAGCTTAGGGATGCGAGCGGGGGGACAAGAGACCCAGTACTTC. It specifies CASSLGMRAGGQETQYF.

The chain is built from TRBV9 and TRBJ1-2; TRBD1 might be the D (5 bases). The CDR3 has 15 amino acids. Trimming took off 2 bases at V and 4 bases at J, with 15 bases between the two ends. Germline V lookup: CDR1 SGDLS, CDR2 YYNGEE. The CDR3 spells CASSVGGRMGYGYTF. CDR3 bases: TGTGCCAGCAGCGTGGGGGGACGTATGGGCTATGGCTACACCTTC.

The rearrangement joins TRBV28 to TRBJ1-6; the match to TRBD1 covers 8 bases. Trimming cost V 5 bases and J 7 bases; bases outside gene matches: 10. Per the germline V gene, CDR1 is MDHEN and CDR2 is SYDVKM. This CDR3 is 16 amino acids long. The CDR3 spells CASSPLPTGGNSPLHF. The CDR3 DNA is TGTGCCAGCAGTCCCCTCCCCACAGGGGGAAATTCACCCCTCCACTTT.

This clone was detected a few times. V is TRBV7-2 and J is TRBJ2-4; a possible D gene is TRBD2 (5 bases). V lost 8 bases and J lost 0, with 17 bases in between. The CDR3 contains 16 residues. Germline CDR1 is SGHTA and CDR2 is FQGNSA. The DNA of the CDR3 is TGTGCCAGCGCCCCCCAGGAGGCAGTAGCCAAAAACATTCAGTACTTC. Protein sequence: CASAPQEAVAKNIQYF.

The DNA for the CDR3 is TGTGCCAGCAGTTTTAGGGCTAGCGGGAGGATGTCCTACGAGCAGTACTTC. Amino acids: CASSFRASGRMSYEQYF. This sequence joins TRBV28 and TRBJ2-7; 11 nucleotides line up with TRBD2. Germline assignment: CDR1 MDHEN and CDR2 SYDVKM. The CDR3 contains 17 residues. Trimming at V came to 3 bases and at J to 1 base, leaving 8 bases not matched to a gene.

The gene calls are TRBV5-6 and TRBJ1-2; TRBD1 matches at 9 bases. V dropped 1 base and J dropped 4; count of bases not matched to a gene: 5. Germline-derived CDR1 and CDR2 are SGHDT and YYEEEE. The CDR3 consists of 15 residues. CDR3 DNA sequence: TGTGCCAGCAGCTTGATGGGACAGGGATTCTATGGCTACACCTTC. The encoded protein is CASSLMGQGFYGYTF.

This clone has just a few counts. The chain couples TRBV5-5 to TRBJ1-2; no reliable D call. CDR1 is SGHKS and CDR2 is YYEKEE in the germline V gene (reference sequence). CDR3 length: 13 residues. V lost 2 bases to trimming and J lost 5 bases, with 10 bases between them. The CDR3 region is CASSFSLAYGYTF. CDR3 bases: TGTGCCAGCAGCTTTTCGTTGGCTTATGGCTACACCTTC. Combining the CDR3 with reference TRBV5-5 and TRBJ1-2 gives the whole variable domain DAGVTQSPTHLIKTRGQQVTLRCSPISGHKSVSWYQQVLGQGPQFIFQYYEKEERGRGNFPDRFSARQFPNYSSELNVNALLLGDSALYLCASSFSLAYGYTFGSGTRLTVV.

The rearrangement uses TRBV6-6 and TRBJ2-3; TRBD2 might be the D (6 bases). Germline V CDR1 and CDR2: MNHNY, SVGAGI (reference sequence). The CDR3 length is 14 residues. V gave up 7 bases and J gave up 4 bases, with 15 bases separating them. The CDR3 reads CASIGRPGADTQYF. The DNA for the CDR3 is TGTGCCAGCATCGGACGCCCGGGAGCAGATACGCAGTATTTT.

The chain has TRBV6-6 and TRBJ1-1; 9 positions match TRBD1. The ends lost 6 bases at V and 8 bases at J; junction bases unmatched: 7. The CDR3 is 13 residues long. From germline, CDR1 is MNHNY and CDR2 SVGAGI (reference sequence). The CDR3 sequence is CASSRDRAGEAFF. In DNA, the CDR3 is TGTGCCAGCAGCCGGGACAGGGCGGGAGAAGCTTTCTTT.

This clone was seen a few times. The gene calls are TRBV11-1 and TRBJ1-1, with D perhaps matching TRBD1 (6 bases). The CDR3 sequence is 14 residues long. Looked up from germline, CDR1 is SGHAT and CDR2 is FQDESV (reference sequence). The V end was cut by 5 bases, the J end by 6 bases, with 16 bases between. CDR3 in DNA: TGTGCCAGCAGCCAAAACCCGGGGACATCTGAAGCTTTCTTT. The encoded protein is CASSQNPGTSEAFF.

The chain combines TRBV28 with TRBJ2-7; possibly TRBD1 for D (6 bases). V shed 5 bases and J shed 2 bases, with 7 bases lying between them. The CDR3 has 12 amino acids. CDR1 and CDR2 (germline): MDHEN, SYDVKM. For the CDR3, the DNA is TGTGCCAGCAGTCAGGGGCCCTACGAGCAGTACTTC. Translation gives CASSQGPYEQYF.

This clone was counted between two and nine times. The V and J genes are TRBV7-2 and TRBJ2-7; 10 bases match TRBD1. Trimming removed 1 base from V and 4 bases from J; junction bases left unmatched: 4. Per the germline V gene, CDR1 is SGHTA and CDR2 is FQGNSA. The CDR3 has 15 residues. CDR3: CASSLGDRGPYEQYF. The CDR3 DNA sequence: TGTGCCAGCAGCTTAGGGGACAGGGGACCTTACGAGCAGTACTTC.

The chain's CDR3 is CASSLAAADTQYF. The CDR3 DNA follows: TGCGCCAGCAGCTTGGCCGCGGCAGATACGCAGTATTTT. The chain has TRBV5-1 and TRBJ2-3; no clear D. CDR3 size: 13 residues. Trimming took 0 bases from V and 4 from J, leaving 6 bases between them. Germline V CDR1 and CDR2: SGHRS, YFSETQ. The full variable domain, completed using reference TRBV5-1 and TRBJ2-3, is KAGVTQTPRYLIKTRGQQVTLSCSPISGHRSVSWYQQTPGQGLQFLFEYFSETQRNKGNFPGRFSGRQFSNSRSEMNVSTLELGDSALYLCASSLAAADTQYFGPGTRLTVL.

The chain employs TRBV2 and TRBJ2-2, with 9 bases aligning to TRBD1. V lost 8 bases, J lost 4 bases, and 2 bases stayed unmatched. Per germline, CDR1 SNHLY and CDR2 FYNNEI. The CDR3 totals 13 residues. CDR3: CASGQGITGELFF. In DNA, the CDR3 is TGTGCCAGCGGACAGGGGATCACCGGGGAGCTGTTTTTT. The full variable domain, completed using reference TRBV2 and TRBJ2-2, is EPEVTQTPSHQVTQMGQEVILRCVPISNHLYFYWYRQILGQKVEFLVSFYNNEISEKSEIFDDQFSVERPDGSNFTLKIRSTKLEDSAMYFCASGQGITGELFFGEGSRLTVL.

The chain recombines TRBV5-1 with TRBJ2-2; possibly TRBD1 for D (5 bases). Deletions cut 3 bases from V and 2 bases from J, with 20 bases between. This CDR3 region has 18 residues. From germline, CDR1 is SGHRS and CDR2 YFSETQ. This chain's CDR3 is CASSSIPQGLSNTGELFF. The CDR3 DNA is TGCGCCAGCAGCTCCATACCGCAGGGTTTATCAAACACCGGGGAGCTGTTTTTT. Full variable domain (missing parts from reference TRBV5-1 and TRBJ2-2): KAGVTQTPRYLIKTRGQQVTLSCSPISGHRSVSWYQQTPGQGLQFLFEYFSETQRNKGNFPGRFSGRQFSNSRSEMNVSTLELGDSALYLCASSSIPQGLSNTGELFFGEGSRLTVL.

J is TRBJ1-5 and V is TRBV6-1; a possible D gene is TRBD1 (6 bases). Germline lookup yields CDR1 MNHNS and CDR2 SASEGT. V lost 0 bases and J lost 6, with 12 bases in between. The CDR3 consists of 15 residues. The CDR3 region has the DNA TGTGCCAGCAGTGAAGCGCGAGGGACACGTCAGCCCCAGCATTTT. Amino acids: CASSEARGTRQPQHF.

V gene TRBV6-2 or TRBV6-3 combines with J gene TRBJ2-7, with D possibly being TRBD2 (6 bases). The CDR3 has 15 amino acids. V gave up 2 bases and J gave up 2 bases, with 13 bases separating them. CDR1 is MNHEY, CDR2 SVGEGT, per germline. The CDR3 coding sequence is TGTGCCAGCAGTTACACCTCCGCGGGAACCTACGAGCAGTACTTC. Its translation: CASSYTSAGTYEQYF.

The chain combines TRBV7-8 with TRBJ2-7, with TRBD2 matching over 11 bases. Germline lookup yields CDR1 SGHVS and CDR2 FQNEAQ. With 6 bases clipped from V and 3 bases from J, the junction kept 13 bases outside the gene matches. The CDR3 contains 17 residues. In nucleotides, the CDR3 is TGTGCCAGCAGTCCACGCCCTCTAGCGGGAGGCTTCTACGAGCAGTACTTC. Translated, it gives CASSPRPLAGGFYEQYF.

This clone was observed a single time. The chain is built from TRBV28 and TRBJ2-1; the D is unclear. From germline, CDR1 is MDHEN and CDR2 SYDVKM. Trimming left V 3 bases short and J 5 bases short, with 8 bases between. The CDR3 extends over 13 amino acids. The CDR3 protein is CASSFTLNNEQFF. In DNA form, the CDR3 reads TGTGCCAGCAGTTTCACATTAAACAATGAGCAGTTCTTC.

This clone appeared a single time. The rearrangement links TRBV19 to TRBJ1-3; D might be TRBD1 (5 bases). Germline CDR1 is LNHDA and CDR2 is SQIVND (reference sequence). The ends were cut back, 5 bases at V and 2 bases at J, with 13 bases in the middle. The CDR3 extends over 15 amino acids. The CDR3 loop is CASSPRGGTGNTIYF. The CDR3 nucleotides read TGTGCCAGTAGTCCCCGCGGGGGGACTGGAAACACCATATATTTT.